These 27 T cell receptor beta chains were sequenced from one sample in a study of T cells expressing NK-cell markers. Using the 5' RACE reads, TCRdb records one entry per CDR3 protein without DNA. In all, the sample yields roughly 390,000 distinct CDR3 sequences. Sequencing was performed on blood T cells: a sorted CD56 or NKG2C T cell subset, CD4+ or CD8+ T cells, or bulk PBMC T cells (not recorded which). Receptor source: a man aged 18-70 years in good health.

This chain joins TRBV18 and TRBJ2-1; TCRdb calls TRBD2, which cannot be checked without DNA. Per the germline V gene, CDR1 is KGHSH and CDR2 is LQKENI. The CDR3 covers 15 residues. The CDR3 sequence: CASSTGTSGGNEQFF.

The rearrangement joins TRBV20-1 to TRBJ1-5; the TCRdb call, TRBD1, lacks DNA for checking. The CDR3 is 16 amino acids. Germline-derived CDR1 and CDR2 are DFQATT and SNEGSKA (reference sequence). CDR3 in amino acids: CSARGQDPFSNQPQHF.

This chain connects TRBV20-1 to TRBJ2-3; with no DNA, the TCRdb D assignment of TRBD1 cannot be verified. Germline assignment: CDR1 DFQATT and CDR2 SNEGSKA (reference sequence). The CDR3 runs to 15 residues. CDR3 in amino acids: CSGGRGPNFADTQYF.

The chain recombines TRBV7-2 with TRBJ2-7. The CDR3 runs to 14 residues. Germline CDR1 reads SGHTA; CDR2 reads FQGNSA. The CDR3 spells CASSYQGSPYEQYF.

This rearrangement joins TRBV18 to TRBJ2-3; absent DNA, TCRdb's TRBD2 call cannot be checked. CDR3 length: 13 residues. The germline V gene has CDR1 KGHSH and CDR2 LQKENI. Here the CDR3 reads CASSSGGADTQYF.

This chain connects TRBV12-3 or TRBV12-4 to TRBJ2-5; TCRdb gives TRBD2 as the D gene, but with no DNA this cannot be confirmed. The CDR3 runs to 12 residues. The CDR3 is CASSATRGHEYF.

The rearrangement uses TRBV7-2 and TRBJ2-1; TCRdb proposes TRBD1, but this gene call is untestable without DNA. Germline V gene data show CDR1 as SGHTA and CDR2 as FQGNSA. The CDR3 is 15 residues long. The CDR3 is CASSQSGTVLNEQFF.

The chain employs TRBV12-1 and TRBJ2-7; TCRdb designates TRBD1, a call that cannot be tested without DNA. TRBV12-1 is designated a pseudogene. The CDR3 has 15 amino acids. CDR3: CASSFLRENSDEQYF.

The chain has TRBV7-8 and TRBJ2-5; TCRdb's assignment of TRBD1 cannot be checked, as there is no DNA. Germline CDR1 is SGHVS and CDR2 is FQNEAQ. The CDR3 length is 13 residues. CDR3 amino acids: CASRVGGQETQYF.

V gene TRBV28 combines with J gene TRBJ1-5; TCRdb's D call, TRBD1, is unchecked because there is no DNA. Germline CDR1 MDHEN, CDR2 SYDVKM. The CDR3 consists of 15 residues. The CDR3 protein is CASSTKGEGNQPQHF.

The rearrangement joins TRBV6-5 to TRBJ2-7; TCRdb designates TRBD1, a call that cannot be tested without DNA. Germline values: CDR1 MNHEY, CDR2 SVGAGI. This CDR3 contains 16 residues. CDR3 sequence reads: CASSYRSWTGINEQYF.

V usage is TRBV7-8 and J usage is TRBJ1-6; the D call from TCRdb, TRBD1, cannot be confirmed without DNA. This CDR3 is 17 amino acids long. Germline loops: CDR1 SGHVS, CDR2 FQNEAQ. The CDR3: CASSRNRAEVYNSPLHF.

This chain uses TRBV20-1 with TRBJ2-7; TCRdb proposes TRBD1, but this gene call is untestable without DNA. CDR3 length equals 15 residues. Germline CDR1 DFQATT, CDR2 SNEGSKA (reference sequence). The CDR3 loop reads CSASNPGQGAYEQYF.

The chain carries TRBV7-2 and TRBJ2-7; lacking DNA, the TRBD2 call made by TCRdb goes unchecked. The CDR3 sequence is 16 residues long. Germline loops: CDR1 SGHTA, CDR2 FQGNSA. The CDR3 is CASSLGLAGKRSEQYF.

This chain connects TRBV20-1 to TRBJ2-7; the TRBD1 assignment by TCRdb is unverifiable without DNA. Germline CDR1 reads DFQATT; CDR2 reads SNEGSKA (reference sequence). The CDR3 runs to 15 residues. CDR3 sequence reads: CSARDLMAGEYEQYF.

The chain has TRBV19 and TRBJ2-2; TCRdb returns TRBD1, unconfirmable since there is no DNA. Germline assignment: CDR1 LNHDA and CDR2 SQIVND (reference sequence). This CDR3 spans 13 amino acids. The CDR3 loop reads CAATGRLTGELFF. Full variable domain (outside the CDR3, taken from reference TRBV19 and TRBJ2-2): DGGITQSPKYLFRKEGQNVTLSCEQNLNHDAMYWYRQDPGQGLRLIYYSQIVNDFQKGDIAEGYSVSREKKESFPLTVTSAQKNPTAFYLCAATGRLTGELFFGEGSRLTVL.

The V and J genes are TRBV12-3 or TRBV12-4 and TRBJ2-6; TCRdb gives TRBD1 as the D gene, but with no DNA this cannot be confirmed. This CDR3 region has 19 residues. This chain's CDR3 is CASSSLNRDKGSGANVLTF.

The V gene is TRBV11-2, the J gene TRBJ2-7; the D call from TCRdb, TRBD1, cannot be confirmed without DNA. This CDR3 is built from 17 residues. Per germline, CDR1 SGHAT and CDR2 FQNNGV. The CDR3 region is CASSLERVTGGTYEQYF. Full variable domain (missing parts from reference TRBV11-2 and TRBJ2-7): EAGVAQSPRYKIIEKRQSVAFWCNPISGHATLYWYQQILGQGPKLLIQFQNNGVVDDSQLPKDRFSAERLKGVDSTLKIQPAKLEDSAVYLCASSLERVTGGTYEQYFGPGTRLTVT.

CDR3 region: CASAPSDLYGYTF. The rearrangement links TRBV12-5 to TRBJ1-2; no DNA is available, so the TRBD1 call from TCRdb remains unchecked. The CDR3 spans 13 residues. Germline CDR1 reads LGHNT; CDR2 reads FRNRAP.

The chain employs TRBV11-2 and TRBJ2-1; as DNA is missing, the TRBD2 call by TCRdb cannot be tested. The CDR3 is 16 residues long. The germline gives CDR1 SGHAT, CDR2 FQNNGV. CDR3 sequence reads: CASSPPRTSGRWEQFF.

The chain is built from TRBV27 and TRBJ2-7; with no DNA, the TCRdb D assignment of TRBD2 cannot be verified. The germline gives CDR1 MNHEY, CDR2 SMNVEV (reference sequence). The CDR3 is 14 amino acids. CDR3 amino acids: CATSKRGGLYEQYF.

The chain carries TRBV7-2 and TRBJ1-2. This CDR3 spans 16 amino acids. Per the germline V gene, CDR1 is SGHTA and CDR2 is FQGNSA. The CDR3 reads CASSLAPQFGSYGYTF.

The V and J genes are TRBV5-1 and TRBJ2-1. The CDR3 is 13 amino acids. Germline CDR1 SGHRS, CDR2 YFSETQ. CDR3 sequence reads: CASSLDGVDEQFF.

The CDR3: CASSPQRGGGETQYF. This sequence joins TRBV7-2 and TRBJ2-5; the D call of TRBD2 rests on TCRdb alone, since no DNA is present to check it. Germline V CDR1 and CDR2: SGHTA, FQGNSA. The CDR3 consists of 15 residues.

The chain couples TRBV2 to TRBJ2-1; the D call from TCRdb, TRBD1, cannot be confirmed without DNA. CDR1 and CDR2 (germline): SNHLY, FYNNEI. The CDR3 spans 14 residues. The CDR3 spells CASSVTRGRNEQFF.

The V gene is TRBV7-2, the J gene TRBJ2-5; absent DNA, TCRdb's TRBD2 call cannot be checked. The V gene's germline CDR1 is SGHTA and CDR2 FQGNSA. This CDR3 contains 17 residues. CDR3 residues: CASSYLPGLSVGETQYF.

The chain uses TRBV18 and TRBJ2-7; TCRdb calls TRBD2, which cannot be checked without DNA. The CDR3 is made up of 16 amino acids. In germline, CDR1 is KGHSH, CDR2 LQKENI. The CDR3 protein is CASSPTQGLAAYEQYF. The full variable domain, rest sourced from reference TRBV18 and TRBJ2-7, is NAGVMQNPRHLVRRRGQEARLRCSPMKGHSHVYWYRQLPEEGLKFMVYLQKENIIDESGMPKERFSAEFPKEGPSILRIQQVVRGDSAAYFCASSPTQGLAAYEQYFGPGTRLTVT.